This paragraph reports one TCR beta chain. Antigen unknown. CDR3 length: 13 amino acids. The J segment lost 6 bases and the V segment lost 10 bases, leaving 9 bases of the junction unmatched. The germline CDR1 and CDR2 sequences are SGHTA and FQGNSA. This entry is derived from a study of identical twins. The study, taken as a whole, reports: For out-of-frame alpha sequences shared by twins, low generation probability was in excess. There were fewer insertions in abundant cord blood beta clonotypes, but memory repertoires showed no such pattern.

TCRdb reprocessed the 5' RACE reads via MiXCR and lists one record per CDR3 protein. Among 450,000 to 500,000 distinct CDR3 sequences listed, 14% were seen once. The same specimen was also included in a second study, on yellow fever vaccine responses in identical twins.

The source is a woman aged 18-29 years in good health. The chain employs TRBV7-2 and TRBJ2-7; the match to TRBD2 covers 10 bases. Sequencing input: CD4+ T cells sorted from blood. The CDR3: CATTSGRGGEQYF. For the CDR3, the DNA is TGTGCCACCACGAGCGGGAGGGGGGGCGAGCAGTACTTC.